This T cell receptor beta chain stems from a study of graft-versus-host responses after intestinal transplantation. Across the study: Multivisceral, liver-intestinal, or isolated intestinal transplants were performed in recipients. The recipients all started with anti-thymocyte globulin induction and then took tacrolimus and steroids for around three years.

The CDR3 has 14 residues. The V and J ends lost 5 bases and 8 bases, in that order; junction bases with no gene match: 11. Germline V gene sequence: CDR1 SGHNT, CDR2 YYREEE (reference sequence). Sequencing was performed with immunoSEQ multiplex PCR; in TCRdb, only in-frame clones are kept and a portion is missing. The data show some 70,000 clones, with over 85% seen just once and 6.5% to 8.5% held by the top ten. Whole-study findings and limits: The marrow of recipients harbored GvH clones, and ileum or blood showed some of them first. Early after transplant, HvG clones declined as circulating GvH clones peaked.

As for this clone: The antigen remains undetermined.

Source: bone marrow, taken nearly 750 days after intestinal transplantation. The receptor was derived from a human patient who received an intestinal transplant, so some T cells may come from the graft donor. This chain joins TRBV5-4 and TRBJ1-2, with 8 bases fitting TRBD1. CDR3 amino acids: CASRYRGISGGYTF. In DNA, the CDR3 is TGTGCCAGCAGGTACAGGGGGATTTCAGGAGGCTACACCTTC.